These 21 T cell receptor beta chains were sequenced from one sample in a study of CD4 and CD8 cells across lung adenocarcinoma regions listed by TCRdb under 2018. Libraries were made using PCR. The sequencer was a HiSeq X Ten. TCRdb reran the public reads through fastp at Q25 and MiXCR, keeping productive beta chains. One record per CDR3 amino acid sequence lists the most common genes and DNA. This sample comprises about 25,000 distinct CDR3 sequences, around half of them detected only once. The ten largest make up approximately 48% of the sample. Source material: CD8+ T cells from the center of a lung tumor. Explained via the paper, the cell subset or site label denotes: tumor center region. Receptor source: a male donor with lung adenocarcinoma. The CD4 and CD8 labels of this study may be unreliable.

Remarks on this clonotype: One end of the junction does not line up with germline, which may come from a read error. The chain joins TRBV10-2 to TRBJ2-4; the D gene is possibly TRBD2 (6 bases). Germline CDR1 reads WSHSY; CDR2 reads SAAADI. The CDR3 contains 14 residues. CDR3 coding DNA: TGCGCCGGCAGTGGGCGGGGAGCCAAAAATACGCAGTATTTC. Protein sequence: CAGSGRGAKNTQYF.

This clonotype was observed a few times. V gene TRBV10-1 combines with J gene TRBJ1-5, with D unresolved. The length of the CDR3 is 12 residues. V was shortened by 10 bases and J by 0 bases, with 7 bases between the two germline ends. Germline V gene sequence: CDR1 WNHNN, CDR2 SYGVQD (reference sequence). CDR3 protein: CATKYSNQPQHF. The CDR3 coding sequence is TGCGCCACCAAATATAGCAATCAGCCCCAGCATTTT.

There are a few counts of this clonotype. The CDR3 sequence: CASSPTDCGRSSYEQYF. The CDR3 nucleotides read TGTGCCAGCAGTCCTACCGATTGCGGGAGGTCCAGCTACGAGCAGTACTTC. V is TRBV7-4 and J is TRBJ2-1, with 8 positions matching TRBD2. The assigned J gene may be wrong: the sequence end matches TRBJ2-7 better. The CDR3 spans 17 residues. CDR1 is SGHVT, CDR2 SQSDAQ, per germline.

About this clonotype itself: This sequence may be a read error, since a much larger clone differs from it by one base. The chain recombines TRBV10-1 with TRBJ2-1; D ambiguous. Germline lookup yields CDR1 WNHNN and CDR2 SYGVQD (reference sequence). The V end lost 0 bases, the J end lost 13 bases, and 16 bases lay between the germline ends. The CDR3 contains 14 residues. The CDR3 loop is CASSESLAQETQFF. CDR3 coding DNA: TGCGCCAGCAGTGAGTCCCTGGCTCAAGAGACCCAGTTCTTC.

This clonotype was recorded many times. The chain combines TRBV10-2 with TRBJ1-2; 8 bases align to TRBD1. The length of the CDR3 is 13 residues. Germline V gene data show CDR1 as WSHSY and CDR2 as SAAADI. Trimming cost V 6 bases and J 8 bases; bases outside gene matches: 8. This CDR3 is CASRAGGAGGYTF. CDR3 DNA: TGCGCCAGCAGGGCAGGGGGCGCCGGGGGCTACACCTTC.

There are a few counts of this clonotype. A clone one base away is much larger, so this may be a read error. The gene calls are TRBV6-1 and TRBJ1-3; D is perhaps TRBD1 (5 bases). This CDR3 is 15 amino acids long. Germline V CDR1 and CDR2: MNHNS, SASEGT. The CDR3 here is CVSAPRDGAGNTIYF. CDR3 nucleotides: TGTGTCAGCGCCCCTCGGGACGGAGCTGGAAACACCATATATTTT.

This clonotype came up once. This chain connects TRBV25-1 to TRBJ2-3, with 7 bases that match TRBD2. CDR1 MGHDK and CDR2 SYGVNS come from the germline V gene. This CDR3 comprises 17 residues. V lost 4 bases to trimming and J lost 6 bases; unmatched junction nucleotides: 16. The CDR3 coding sequence is TGTGCCAGCAGTGCTTCAATAGGGGCGGGAGAGGGGGATACGCAGTATTTT. Translated, it gives CASSASIGAGEGDTQYF.

The chain joins TRBV6-5 to TRBJ2-1; 7 positions match TRBD2. The V segment lost 4 bases and the J segment 9 bases; nucleotides outside the gene matches: 6. CDR3 length: 13 residues. Germline CDR1 MNHEY, CDR2 SVGAGI. In nucleotides, the CDR3 is TGTGCCAGCAGTTCAAGGACTAGTACTGAGCAGTTCTTC. Translating gives CASSSRTSTEQFF.

This rearrangement joins TRBV6-1 to TRBJ2-2, with TRBD1 as a possible D gene (5 bases). The DNA end is more similar to TRBJ2-3, so the J call may be wrong. The germline gives CDR1 MNHNS, CDR2 SASEGT. The length of the CDR3 is 13 residues. The CDR3 here is CARQPGIAEKQYF. The CDR3 region has the DNA TGTGCCCGCCAGCCAGGGATCGCCGAGAAGCAGTATTTT.

The CDR3 sequence is CASSGGRAQYF. The CDR3 region has the DNA TGTGCCAGCAGTGGGGGCCGGGCCCAGTACTTC. The gene calls are TRBV6-1 and TRBJ2-1; D may be TRBD1 (5 bases). The J call may be mistaken, given a closer DNA end match to TRBJ2-5. Germline-derived CDR1 and CDR2 are MNHNS and SASEGT. This CDR3 contains 11 residues.

The rearrangement links TRBV11-1 to TRBJ2-5; D perhaps matches TRBD2 (5 bases). Matching the DNA end better, TRBJ2-1 makes the J call doubtful. The CDR3 length is 13 residues. CDR1 and CDR2 from the germline V gene are SGHAT and FQDESV (reference sequence). For the CDR3, the DNA is TGTGCCAGCAGCTCAGAGGGTAGAGAGACCCAGTTCTTC. Its translation is CASSSEGRETQFF.

Points on this clonotype: Germline is not matched at one junction end, which may reflect a read error. This rearrangement joins TRBV6-1 to TRBJ2-3; 12 nucleotides match TRBD1. The CDR3 has 12 residues. CDR1 MNHNS and CDR2 SASEGT come from the germline V gene. For the CDR3, the DNA is TGTGCCAGCGGGACAGGGGGCAATGAGCAGTATTTC. This translates into CASGTGGNEQYF.

The V and J genes are TRBV6-1 and TRBJ2-5; TRBD1 or TRBD2 may be the D gene (6 bases each). The CDR3 covers 16 residues. Per germline, CDR1 MNHNS and CDR2 SASEGT. Trimming cost V 6 bases and J 0 bases, with 17 bases left between them. CDR3 protein: CASRGDGGGDQETQYF. In nucleotides, the CDR3 is TGTGCCAGCAGGGGGGACGGGGGCGGGGACCAAGAGACCCAGTACTTC.

This clonotype was counted only a few times. The chain carries TRBV6-1 and TRBJ1-2; 9 nucleotides agree with TRBD1. Germline lookup yields CDR1 MNHNS and CDR2 SASEGT. Unmatched junction bases numbered 16, after V lost 6 bases and J lost 8 bases. CDR3 length equals 16 residues. Here the CDR3 DNA reads TGTGCCAGCAGCGGAACCGGGACAGGGTGGTTTTTAGGCTACACCTTC. Translating it yields CASSGTGTGWFLGYTF.

The rearrangement joins TRBV10-1 to TRBJ2-2; possible D gene TRBD1, 6 bases. The closer fit of TRBJ2-3 to the DNA end suggests the J call may be wrong. CDR1 WNHNN and CDR2 SYGVQD come from the germline V gene (reference sequence). The CDR3 contains 14 residues. DNA for the CDR3: TGCGCCAGCAGCAATTTCAGGGGAACCGGGGCGCAGTATTTT. This sequence encodes CASSNFRGTGAQYF.

The chain is built from TRBV6-1 and TRBJ2-3, with D unclear. CDR3 length equals 15 residues. In germline, CDR1 is MNHNS, CDR2 SASEGT. V was pared by 3 bases and J by 0 bases, with 10 bases between. The CDR3 region has the DNA TGTGCCAGCAGTGAGAGACGGACGAGCACAGATACGCAGTATTTT. Amino acid sequence: CASSERRTSTDTQYF.

This clonotype appeared many times. The genes are TRBV6-6 and TRBJ2-1; possibly TRBD1 for D (6 bases). V lost 5 bases to trimming and J lost 9 bases, with 8 bases between them. The CDR3 consists of 11 residues. Germline CDR1 and CDR2: MNHNY and SVGAGI (reference sequence). Here the CDR3 reads CASSSRGEQFF. The CDR3 nucleotides are TGTGCCAGCAGTAGCAGGGGTGAGCAGTTCTTC.

This chain joins TRBV6-5 and TRBJ1-3, with D perhaps matching TRBD1 (5 bases). V lost 0 bases to trimming and J lost 8 bases, with 14 bases between them. CDR3 length: 15 residues. CDR1 and CDR2 from the germline V gene are MNHEY and SVGAGI. For the CDR3, the DNA is TGTGCCAGCAGTTACTCGATTCATCAGGGACACACCATATATTTT. Translating it yields CASSYSIHQGHTIYF.

The J gene is TRBJ2-1, the V gene TRBV7-6; D is unclear. Germline CDR1 SGHVS, CDR2 FNYEAQ. V lost 1 base and J lost 7, with 11 bases in between. This CDR3 has 14 residues. The CDR3 bases are TGTGCCAGCAGCTTAGGATTAGGGCGGAATGAGCAGTTCTTC. As protein: CASSLGLGRNEQFF.

To note about this clonotype: A much larger clone differs from this one at a single base, so this may be a read error. The genes are TRBV25-1 and TRBJ2-1, with unresolved D. CDR1 is MGHDK and CDR2 is SYGVNS in the germline V gene. This CDR3 has 14 amino acids. The CDR3 sequence is CASSEFRQQETQCF. In DNA, the CDR3 is TGTGCCAGCAGTGAATTCAGGCAGCAAGAGACCCAGTGCTTC. The full variable domain, rest sourced from reference TRBV25-1 and TRBJ2-1, is EADIYQTPRYLVIGTGKKITLECSQTMGHDKMYWYQQDPGMELHLIHYSYGVNSTEKGDLSSESTVSRIRTEHFPLTLESARPSHTSQYLCASSEFRQQETQCFGPGTRLTVL.

This clonotype was detected only a few times. This chain connects TRBV6-1 to TRBJ2-1; 12 bases are a match to TRBD2. Germline CDR1 MNHNS, CDR2 SASEGT. The CDR3 is 17 residues long. J lost 6 bases, V lost 5 bases, and 11 bases had no gene match. In DNA, the CDR3 is TGTGCCAGCAGTCCAGCACTACTAGCGGGAGGCCGCAATGAGCAGTTCTTC. This sequence encodes CASSPALLAGGRNEQFF.